These T cell receptor beta chains were read from a single sample in a study of T cell repertoires in cytomegalovirus infection. These receptors' antigens are unknown. TCRdb reprocessed the reads via MiXCR and lists one record per CDR3 protein. The table shows about 740,000 distinct CDR3 sequences, with 30% to 40% occurring only once. The sample here was cultured PBMCs, taken from culture after CMV antigen stimulation. These receptors all stem from a human donor in good health (CMV status not recorded). Some clones in this sample may be carry-over from other donors' samples. The CDR3 runs from the conserved cysteine through the conserved F or W. The order of the fields is clone size, V gene, D gene, J gene, CDR3 protein, CDR3 DNA. D genes are given only for firm matches. Rows give clone size only sometimes, using once, few, many, or a class for an expanded clone.

size: -; V: TRBV7-2; D: TRBD1; J: TRBJ2-7; CDR3: CASSAGGHPGEQYF; DNA: TGTGCCAGCAGCGCAGGGGGCCACCCGGGCGAGCAGTACTTC
size: many; V: TRBV7-8; D: -; J: TRBJ1-5; CDR3: CASSLARVGNQPQHF; DNA: TGTGCCAGCAGCTTAGCACGGGTTGGCAATCAGCCCCAGCATTTT
size: -; V: TRBV7-2; D: TRBD1; J: TRBJ1-2; CDR3: CASSPGQRSGSYTF; DNA: TGTGCCAGCAGCCCGGGACAGCGGTCCGGTAGCTACACCTTC
size: -; V: TRBV4-1; D: -; J: TRBJ2-3; CDR3: CASRGLQDPLSTDTQYF; DNA: TGCGCCAGCAGAGGACTACAGGACCCTCTTAGCACAGATACGCAGTATTTT
size: -; V: TRBV7-2; D: -; J: TRBJ1-1; CDR3: CASSLLPPTIVNTEAFF; DNA: TGTGCCAGCAGCTTACTACCGCCGACAATCGTGAACACTGAAGCTTTCTTT
size: -; V: TRBV2; D: -; J: TRBJ2-6; CDR3: CASLGRSTSSSGANVLTF; DNA: TGTGCCAGCCTGGGGAGGTCTACATCATCCTCTGGGGCCAACGTCCTGACTTTC
size: once; V: TRBV9; D: -; J: TRBJ2-3; CDR3: CASSVSSITDTQYF; DNA: TGTGCCAGCAGCGTTTCGTCGATCACAGATACGCAGTATTTT
size: few; V: TRBV2; D: -; J: TRBJ2-3; CDR3: CASSEGQRNTDTQYF; DNA: TGTGCCAGCAGTGAGGGGCAGCGGAACACAGATACGCAGTATTTT
size: -; V: TRBV2; D: -; J: TRBJ2-7; CDR3: CASSETGIYEQYF; DNA: TGTGCCAGCAGCGAAACAGGGATCTACGAGCAGTACTTC
size: many; V: TRBV12-5; D: TRBD2; J: TRBJ2-1; CDR3: CASAPGTSGGSSYNEQFF; DNA: TGTGCTAGTGCCCCAGGGACTAGCGGGGGCAGCTCCTACAATGAGCAGTTCTTC
size: few; V: TRBV20-1; D: TRBD2; J: TRBJ2-4; CDR3: CSASTSGGVGNIQYF; DNA: TGCAGTGCTTCGACTAGCGGGGGTGTTGGAAACATTCAGTACTTC
size: few; V: TRBV6-6; D: TRBD1; J: TRBJ2-5; CDR3: CASIRVSRGRGQETQYF; DNA: TGTGCCAGCATTCGCGTTTCCCGGGGCAGGGGGCAAGAGACCCAGTACTTC
size: many; V: TRBV7-2; D: -; J: TRBJ2-7; CDR3: CASRRGAGSSYEQYF; DNA: TGTGCCAGCAGGAGGGGTGCGGGGAGCTCCTACGAGCAGTACTTC
size: -; V: TRBV12-3/TRBV12-4; D: TRBD2; J: TRBJ2-1; CDR3: CATGGGGNEQFF; DNA: TGTGCCACCGGCGGGGGAGGCAATGAGCAGTTCTTC
size: -; V: TRBV28; D: TRBD2; J: TRBJ2-3; CDR3: CASSLPTAGGRRDTQYF; DNA: TGTGCCAGCAGTCTGCCAACGGCGGGGGGGCGCAGGGATACGCAGTATTTT
size: -; V: TRBV6-1; D: -; J: TRBJ2-2; CDR3: CASSYRVRGGELFF; DNA: TGTGCCAGCAGTTACCGGGTCCGGGGCGGGGAGCTGTTTTTT
size: -; V: TRBV7-2; D: -; J: TRBJ2-6; CDR3: CASLKQGGSGANVLTF; DNA: TGTGCCAGCTTAAAGCAGGGGGGCTCTGGGGCCAACGTCCTGACTTTC
size: -; V: TRBV5-6; D: -; J: TRBJ2-1; CDR3: CASRPWGGQNEQFF; DNA: TGTGCCAGCAGGCCGTGGGGGGGGCAGAATGAGCAGTTCTTC
size: few; V: TRBV20-1; D: -; J: TRBJ2-5; CDR3: CSERGLGETQYF; DNA: TGCAGTGAACGGGGGCTGGGGGAGACCCAGTACTTC
size: few; V: TRBV7-6; D: -; J: TRBJ2-7; CDR3: CASSSPGGGQYF; DNA: TGTGCCAGCAGCTCCCCGGGGGGCGGGCAGTACTTC
size: few; V: TRBV7-6; D: TRBD1; J: TRBJ2-1; CDR3: CASSLIGGYGEQFF; DNA: TGTGCCAGCAGCCTCATAGGGGGCTACGGTGAGCAGTTCTTC
size: -; V: TRBV20-1; D: -; J: TRBJ1-2; CDR3: CSASVGPAGGYTF; DNA: TGCAGTGCTAGTGTGGGGCCGGCCGGTGGCTACACCTTC
size: -; V: TRBV6-6; D: -; J: TRBJ2-7; CDR3: CASTVTYEQYF; DNA: TGTGCCAGCACAGTTACCTACGAGCAGTACTTC
size: few; V: TRBV5-4; D: -; J: TRBJ1-4; CDR3: CASSPGGLDEKLFF; DNA: TGTGCCAGCAGCCCCGGCGGGTTAGATGAAAAACTGTTTTTT